Following are 24 T cell receptor beta chains from one sample sequenced in a study of blood T cells in healthy people across ages. With a J-beta primer mix and a sample-barcoded 5' primer, a second PCR ran roughly 6 to 11 cycles. In TCRdb, the 5' RACE reads were re-called with MiXCR into one record per CDR3 protein. The profile covers under 950,000 distinct CDR3 sequences, with roughly 20% appearing a single time and roughly 22% taken by the ten largest. What was sequenced was blood. The receptor set was obtained from a man aged 70-80 years in good health.

CDR3 protein: CASSLYAPTGGYSYTF. The CDR3 nucleotides read TGTGCCAGCAGTTTATATGCGCCCACAGGGGGGTATAGCTACACCTTC. V gene TRBV28 combines with J gene TRBJ1-2; TRBD1 matches at 8 bases. The germline V gene has CDR1 MDHEN and CDR2 SYDVKM. The trim removed 1 base at V and 9 bases at J, leaving 13 bases unmatched. The CDR3 extends over 16 amino acids.

This clonotype was found a few times. The chain links TRBV30 to TRBJ2-2; D is possibly TRBD2 (6 bases). Germline-derived CDR1 and CDR2 are GTSNPN and SVGIG (reference sequence). The CDR3 runs 15 residues. V lost 5 bases, J lost 7 bases, and 20 bases lay in between. CDR3 coding DNA: TGTGCCTGGGGTTGGGGGAGGCCCCTAAACGGGGAGCTGTTTTTT. This sequence encodes CAWGWGRPLNGELFF. The entire variable domain, with the rest obtained from reference TRBV30 and TRBJ2-2, is as follows: SQTIHQWPATLVQPVGSPLSLECTVEGTSNPNLYWYRQAAGRGLQLLFYSVGIGQISSEVPQNLSASRPQDRQFILSSKKLLLSDSGFYLCAWGWGRPLNGELFFGEGSRLTVL.

This clonotype was seen a handful of times. The chain is built from TRBV5-1 and TRBJ1-1, with 7 bases aligning to TRBD1. CDR1 and CDR2 from the germline V gene are SGHRS and YFSETQ. Unmatched junction bases numbered 5, after V lost 4 bases and J lost 2 bases. The CDR3 extends over 14 amino acids. The CDR3 bases are TGCGCCAGCAGCCGGGACAGCCAAAACACTGAAGCTTTCTTT. Protein: CASSRDSQNTEAFF.

The gene calls are TRBV2 and TRBJ2-3, with a weak D call TRBD2 (6 bases). Germline V gives CDR1 SNHLY, CDR2 FYNNEI. The CDR3 has 14 amino acids. Trimming shortened V by 1 base and J by 7 bases, and 12 bases separated the two germline ends. The CDR3 loop reads CASSEGKRGNTQYF. The CDR3 DNA is TGTGCCAGCAGTGAAGGGAAACGGGGGAATACGCAGTATTTT.

This clonotype has just a few counts. The rearrangement uses TRBV7-2 and TRBJ1-2; 9 bases are a match to TRBD1. The CDR3 totals 16 residues. Trimming at V came to 5 bases and at J to 3 bases, leaving 10 bases not matched to a gene. The germline gives CDR1 SGHTA, CDR2 FQGNSA. This CDR3 is CASSRSRDREYYGYTF. The CDR3 coding sequence is TGTGCCAGCAGCCGTTCTCGGGACAGGGAATACTATGGCTACACCTTC.

The rearrangement links TRBV7-9 to TRBJ2-2; maybe TRBD1 (6 bases). Germline V lookup: CDR1 SEHNR, CDR2 FQNEAQ (reference sequence). CDR3 length: 16 amino acids. V lost 4 bases to trimming and J lost 5 bases, with 17 bases between them. CDR3 sequence (DNA): TGTGCCAGCAGCTCGTCGACAGGAGTGACTACCGGGGAGCTGTTTTTT. This translates into CASSSSTGVTTGELFF.

This clonotype has just a few counts. The V gene is TRBV9, the J gene TRBJ2-3; TRBD2 matches at 7 bases. The V gene end was trimmed by 0 bases and the J gene end by 1 base; junction bases not matched to a gene: 2. Germline V gives CDR1 SGDLS, CDR2 YYNGEE. The CDR3 covers 15 residues. CDR3 nucleotide sequence: TGTGCCAGCAGCGTAGGGGGGGGAGGCACAGATACGCAGTATTTT. Translation: CASSVGGGGTDTQYF.

The rearrangement joins TRBV19 to TRBJ2-4, with a weak D call TRBD1 (5 bases). This CDR3 contains 15 residues. Trimming stripped 4 bases from V and 2 bases from J, with 12 bases between. CDR1 and CDR2 from the germline V gene are LNHDA and SQIVND (reference sequence). CDR3 sequence (DNA): TGTGCCAGTAGTACGCCAGGGCTTTCCAAAAACATTCAGTACTTC. Translating gives CASSTPGLSKNIQYF.

This clonotype was seen only a few times. This sequence joins TRBV9 and TRBJ2-5; 8 bases fit TRBD1. The end of the DNA is better explained by TRBJ2-1, so the J call may be wrong. CDR1 and CDR2 from the germline V gene are SGDLS and YYNGEE. There are 15 residues in the CDR3. CDR3 in amino acids: CASSVAQGAFNEQFF. CDR3 DNA sequence: TGTGCCAGCAGCGTAGCTCAGGGGGCTTTTAATGAGCAGTTCTTC.

The rearrangement links TRBV20-1 to TRBJ2-1, with 11 positions matching TRBD2. The J call may be in error: the DNA end matches TRBJ2-7 better. CDR1 DFQATT and CDR2 SNEGSKA come from the germline V gene (reference sequence). This CDR3 has 15 residues. In DNA form, the CDR3 reads TGCAGTGCTAGAGAAGGTAGCGGGAGGGCCAAAGAGCAGTACTTC. It encodes CSAREGSGRAKEQYF.

This clonotype was detected once. The chain combines TRBV15 with TRBJ2-4, with a possible D match to TRBD2 (5 bases). Per the germline V gene, CDR1 is LNHNV and CDR2 is YYDKDF (reference sequence). Trimming left V 4 bases short and J 1 base short, with 14 bases between. The CDR3 totals 16 residues. The CDR3 spells CATSTLPGFAKNIQYF. The CDR3, as DNA: TGTGCCACCAGCACCCTTCCGGGGTTCGCCAAAAACATTCAGTACTTC. Full variable domain (missing parts from reference TRBV15 and TRBJ2-4): DAMVIQNPRYQVTQFGKPVTLSCSQTLNHNVMYWYQQKSSQAPKLLFHYYDKDFNNEADTPDNFQSRRPNTSFCFLDIRSPGLGDTAMYLCATSTLPGFAKNIQYFGAGTRLSVL.

This clonotype has more than one count but fewer than ten. V is TRBV7-2 and J is TRBJ1-6; 8 bases agree with TRBD1. V lost 7 bases, J lost 7 bases, and 9 bases stayed unmatched. The CDR3 totals 15 residues. Germline V gene lookup returns CDR1 SGHTA and CDR2 FQGNSA. This CDR3 is CASTRVTGANSPLHF. The CDR3 nucleotides read TGTGCCAGCACCAGGGTGACAGGGGCCAATTCACCCCTCCACTTT.

This clonotype was counted only a few times. The chain links TRBV12-3 or TRBV12-4 to TRBJ1-5, with D perhaps matching TRBD1 (5 bases). The V and J ends lost 8 bases and 6 bases respectively, with 11 bases between them. The CDR3 sequence is 12 residues long. For the CDR3, the DNA is TGTGCCAGCCGGGGCGCGGGTCAGCCCCAGCATTTT. This gives the protein CASRGAGQPQHF.

This chain connects TRBV5-6 to TRBJ1-1, with D tentatively TRBD1 (5 bases). The CDR3 covers 13 residues. Germline V gives CDR1 SGHDT, CDR2 YYEEEE. Trimming cost V 0 bases and J 7 bases, with 10 bases left between them. CDR3 sequence reads: CASSLGGDSEAFF. Here the CDR3 DNA reads TGTGCCAGCAGCTTGGGTGGAGACAGTGAAGCTTTCTTT.

This clonotype has a handful of counts. The chain links TRBV19 to TRBJ2-3; D is possibly TRBD2 (6 bases). In germline, CDR1 is LNHDA, CDR2 SQIVND (reference sequence). The germline V and J ends were trimmed by 3 bases and 0 bases, with 13 bases remaining between them. The CDR3 is 16 residues long. CDR3 sequence (DNA): TGTGCCAGTAGTATGTCGATGGCGGGGAGCACAGATACGCAGTATTTT. It encodes CASSMSMAGSTDTQYF. The entire variable domain, with the rest obtained from reference TRBV19 and TRBJ2-3, is as follows: DGGITQSPKYLFRKEGQNVTLSCEQNLNHDAMYWYRQDPGQGLRLIYYSQIVNDFQKGDIAEGYSVSREKKESFPLTVTSAQKNPTAFYLCASSMSMAGSTDTQYFGPGTRLTVL.

CDR3 in amino acids: CSVEEGTDTQYF. DNA for the CDR3: TGCAGCGTTGAAGAGGGGACAGATACGCAGTATTTT. The chain has TRBV29-1 and TRBJ2-3; D is uncertain. CDR1 and CDR2 (germline): SQVTM, ANQGSEA. With 0 bases removed from V and 3 bases from J, the gap between germline ends came to 4 bases. This CDR3 comprises 12 residues.

This sequence joins TRBV6-5 and TRBJ2-1; D perhaps matches TRBD1 (6 bases). This CDR3 contains 15 residues. V was clipped by 5 bases and J by 1 base, with 12 bases between them. Germline-derived CDR1 and CDR2 are MNHEY and SVGAGI. CDR3 coding DNA: TGTGCCAGCAGTGACAGGAGTAGTTCCTACAATGAGCAGTTCTTC. Amino acids: CASSDRSSSYNEQFF.

This clonotype was detected only a few times. The V and J genes are TRBV19 and TRBJ2-3, with 7 positions matching TRBD2. Germline CDR1 reads LNHDA; CDR2 reads SQIVND (reference sequence). The J segment lost 3 bases and the V segment lost 4 bases, leaving 7 bases of the junction unmatched. The CDR3 is made up of 15 amino acids. The CDR3 DNA sequence: TGTGCCAGTAGTACTCCTAGCGGAGCAACAGATACGCAGTATTTT. Translating gives CASSTPSGATDTQYF.

The V and J genes are TRBV7-9 and TRBJ1-3, with D unresolved. V lost 5 bases, J lost 4 bases, and 15 bases lay in between. The germline V gene has CDR1 SEHNR and CDR2 FQNEAQ (reference sequence). The CDR3 has 15 residues. The DNA of the CDR3 is TGTGCCAGCAGCCGGGCCGGCAGGATGGGAAACACCATATATTTT. Its protein is CASSRAGRMGNTIYF.

Only a few counts were recorded for this clonotype. The chain carries TRBV6-1 and TRBJ1-2, with TRBD1 matching 7 bases. With 3 bases clipped from V and 6 bases from J, the junction kept 13 bases outside the gene matches. The CDR3 is 16 amino acids. Per the germline V gene, CDR1 is MNHNS and CDR2 is SASEGT. CDR3 protein: CASSEGRGMGIDGYTF. CDR3 DNA: TGTGCCAGCAGTGAGGGCAGGGGGATGGGGATCGATGGCTACACCTTC.

This clonotype was recorded a few times. The chain employs TRBV20-1 and TRBJ1-6, with D tentatively TRBD1 (6 bases). Germline V gives CDR1 DFQATT, CDR2 SNEGSKA (reference sequence). CDR3 length: 16 residues. Between the trimmed V and J ends, which lost 0 bases and 8 bases, there was a span of 17 bases. The CDR3 bases are TGCAGTGCTAGAGACCTCAACAGGGTCAGGGATTCACCCCTCCACTTT. It specifies CSARDLNRVRDSPLHF.

The sample holds a few counts of this clonotype. The V and J genes are TRBV5-1 and TRBJ1-6; a possible D gene is TRBD1 (5 bases). Trimming took off 1 base at V and 7 bases at J, with 15 bases between the two ends. Germline V gene data show CDR1 as SGHRS and CDR2 as YFSETQ. This CDR3 has 16 amino acids. The CDR3 spells CASSLNSGNLNSPLHF. The CDR3 region has the DNA TGCGCCAGCAGCTTGAACTCAGGGAATTTGAATTCACCCCTCCACTTT.

This chain's CDR3 is CASSGQRYSPLHF. The CDR3 nucleotides read TGTGCCAGCAGTGGACAGCGGTATTCACCCCTCCACTTT. The rearrangement links TRBV27 to TRBJ1-6, with a tentative D call TRBD1 (6 bases). This CDR3 is built from 13 residues. The germline V gene encodes CDR1 MNHEY and CDR2 SMNVEV (reference sequence). V lost 5 bases, J lost 8 bases, and 10 bases lay in between.

The sample holds a few counts of this clonotype. The DNA for the CDR3 is TGCAGCGTGATCTTCACAGATACGCAGTATTTT. Translating gives CSVIFTDTQYF. The rearrangement joins TRBV29-1 to TRBJ2-3, with D hard to call. With 6 bases removed from V and 2 bases from J, the gap between germline ends came to 6 bases. Germline loops: CDR1 SQVTM, CDR2 ANQGSEA. CDR3 size: 11 residues.